This paragraph reports one T cell receptor beta chain. Trimming left V 3 bases short and J 4 bases short, with 13 bases between. Germline V gene lookup returns CDR1 SGHRS and CDR2 YFSETQ. This CDR3 region has 14 residues. These data are taken from a study of blood T cell repertoires in COVID-19. Study background: The United States, Italy and Spain supplied acute and convalescent COVID-19 samples. T cells, B-cell-depleted T cells, or PBMCs supplied cDNA or gDNA.

In the authors' methods: Nucleated cell number was recorded as an estimate derived from reference gene primer amplification. TCRdb's table, derived via immunoSEQ multiplex PCR, lists solely in-frame clones and lacks some. V and J calls and clone size come straight from that table; D and trimming were deduced from the DNA. The sample carries about 230,000 clones, about four fifths recorded once. V gene TRBV5-1 combines with J gene TRBJ1-2; TRBD1 might be the D (6 bases). Sample: peripheral blood. The sequence came from a man at least 80 years old with acute or convalescent COVID-19. For the CDR3, the DNA is TGCGCCAGCAGCTCAGACAGGCGAGGCTATGGCTACACCTTC. The encoded protein is CASSSDRRGYGYTF. Full variable domain (missing parts from reference TRBV5-1 and TRBJ1-2): KAGVTQTPRYLIKTRGQQVTLSCSPISGHRSVSWYQQTPGQGLQFLFEYFSETQRNKGNFPGRFSGRQFSNSRSEMNVSTLELGDSALYLCASSSDRRGYGYTFGSGTRLTVV.